This note documents a single TCR beta chain sequence. Its antigen remains unidentified. This entry belongs to a study of cytomegalovirus exposure and HLA in healthy donors. On the study more broadly: The Caucasian-associated ancestry cluster held 65% to 90% of approximately 400 genotyped donors. Study-level results: A later analysis showed TCR association rates differing by HLA locus, peaking at DRB1 and lowest at HLA-C. Relative to the roughly 640-donor mean, N-insertions were reportedly fewer in an Asian-associated ancestry cluster in a later analysis. Rare sequences made up most TCRs, while some public TCRs were found in many donors.

Primers: 60 Vbeta forward and 13 Jbeta reverse. Profiling relied on immunoSEQ multiplex PCR, and the TCRdb table lists in-frame clones only, not all of them. The table records some 160,000 clones, roughly 80% of them present only once. Germline-derived CDR1 and CDR2 are MNHNS and SASEGT. V was cut by 7 bases and J by 0 bases, with 13 bases left in between. CDR3 length: 14 amino acids. The origin of this receptor is a woman aged 50 to 60 in good health and CMV-seronegative. The chain employs TRBV6-1 and TRBJ2-7; maybe TRBD1 (6 bases). The specimen was PBMCs. Written as DNA, the CDR3 is TGTGCCAGCATTCTGGGGGCTTCCTCCTACGAGCAGTACTTC. It encodes CASILGASSYEQYF.